A selection of T cell receptor beta chains follows, all from one sample in a study of cytomegalovirus exposure and HLA in healthy donors. Profiled with immunoSEQ multiplex PCR; TCRdb holds only in-frame clones, not every one. The data contain approximately 200,000 clones, 85% of them singletons. The material sequenced was PBMCs. These receptors all stem from a human donor in good health. CDR3s include the opening cysteine and the closing phenylalanine or tryptophan. Fields, in order: V gene, clone size, J gene, CDR3 length, D gene, CDR3 DNA, CDR3 protein. The D gene is left open where the match is weak. Clone size is shown for a subset of rows, as once, few, many or a class of expanded clone.

V gene: TRBV6-5
clone size: few
J gene: TRBJ1-1
CDR3 length: 15
D gene: TRBD1
CDR3 DNA: TGTGCCAGCATTCCTACCGCCGGACAGGGCACTGAAGCTTTCTTT
CDR3 protein: CASIPTAGQGTEAFF

V gene: TRBV7-9
clone size: NA
J gene: TRBJ2-2
CDR3 length: 14
D gene: NA
CDR3 DNA: TGTGCCAGCAGTCTCGACTGGAACACCGGGGAGCTGTTTTTT
CDR3 protein: CASSLDWNTGELFF

V gene: TRBV6-5
clone size: NA
J gene: TRBJ2-2
CDR3 length: 12
D gene: NA
CDR3 DNA: TGTGCCGGCAGCGGTTTCACCGGGGAGCTGTTTTTT
CDR3 protein: CAGSGFTGELFF

V gene: TRBV4-1
clone size: NA
J gene: TRBJ1-2
CDR3 length: 18
D gene: TRBD1
CDR3 DNA: TGCGCCAGCAGCCAGGTCGGGTCACAGGGGCCCCTATTAGATGGCTACACCTTC
CDR3 protein: CASSQVGSQGPLLDGYTF

V gene: TRBV7-2
clone size: NA
J gene: TRBJ2-1
CDR3 length: 13
D gene: NA
CDR3 DNA: TGTGCCAGCACCACGAGGCAGTACAATGAGCAGTTCTTC
CDR3 protein: CASTTRQYNEQFF

V gene: TRBV7-8
clone size: NA
J gene: TRBJ2-2
CDR3 length: 18
D gene: TRBD2
CDR3 DNA: TGTGCCAGCAGCCGACGGACTAGCGGGAGTCATAACACCGGGGAGCTGTTTTTT
CDR3 protein: CASSRRTSGSHNTGELFF

V gene: TRBV11-2
clone size: NA
J gene: TRBJ1-3
CDR3 length: 15
D gene: TRBD1
CDR3 DNA: TGTGCCAGCAGCTCGCAGGGGGCGCAAGGAAACACCATATATTTT
CDR3 protein: CASSSQGAQGNTIYF

V gene: TRBV18
clone size: NA
J gene: TRBJ2-6
CDR3 length: 15
D gene: TRBD1
CDR3 DNA: TGTGCCAGCTCTCGGACAGGGTCCTTCTCAGACGTCCTGACTTTC
CDR3 protein: CASSRTGSFSDVLTF

V gene: TRBV7-9
clone size: NA
J gene: TRBJ1-1
CDR3 length: 15
D gene: NA
CDR3 DNA: TGTTCCAGCAGCTCGGGGGGAGGGAGGCACACTGAAGCTTTCTTT
CDR3 protein: CSSSSGGGRHTEAFF

V gene: TRBV28
clone size: once
J gene: TRBJ2-1
CDR3 length: 19
D gene: TRBD2
CDR3 DNA: TGTGCCAGCAGTTTACCTCTAGCGGGAGGGCCTTACTTCTACAATGAGCAGTTCTTC
CDR3 protein: CASSLPLAGGPYFYNEQFF

V gene: TRBV9
clone size: NA
J gene: TRBJ2-1
CDR3 length: 15
D gene: NA
CDR3 DNA: TGTGCCAGCAGCGGGACAGTGACCTCCTACAATGAGCAGTTCTTC
CDR3 protein: CASSGTVTSYNEQFF

V gene: TRBV29-1
clone size: NA
J gene: TRBJ2-5
CDR3 length: 19
D gene: TRBD2
CDR3 DNA: TGCAGCGTTGAAGATCCTGAGACTAGCGGGAGAGAGGAACAAGAGACCCAGTACTTC
CDR3 protein: CSVEDPETSGREEQETQYF

V gene: TRBV28
clone size: NA
J gene: TRBJ2-7
CDR3 length: 18
D gene: TRBD2
CDR3 DNA: TGTGCCAGCAGTCGAAGGGGCCTAGCGGGAGCAAAGATCTACGAGCAGTACTTC
CDR3 protein: CASSRRGLAGAKIYEQYF

V gene: TRBV7-6
clone size: NA
J gene: TRBJ2-7
CDR3 length: 17
D gene: TRBD2
CDR3 DNA: TGTGCCAGCAGCTCTCAAGCCGGGACTAGCGGTTCCTACGAGCAGTACTTC
CDR3 protein: CASSSQAGTSGSYEQYF

V gene: TRBV15
clone size: NA
J gene: TRBJ2-5
CDR3 length: 12
D gene: NA
CDR3 DNA: TGTGCCACCAGCAGAGATCGGGAGACCCAGTACTTC
CDR3 protein: CATSRDRETQYF

V gene: TRBV19
clone size: NA
J gene: TRBJ1-1
CDR3 length: 16
D gene: NA
CDR3 DNA: TGTGCCAGTAGTATCTTCAGGGCTGGCATGAACACTGAAGCTTTCTTT
CDR3 protein: CASSIFRAGMNTEAFF

V gene: TRBV7-6
clone size: NA
J gene: TRBJ2-2
CDR3 length: 15
D gene: NA
CDR3 DNA: TGTGCCAGCAGCTTATCGTCGGGAGTCCCCGGGGAGCTGTTTTTT
CDR3 protein: CASSLSSGVPGELFF

V gene: TRBV7-9
clone size: NA
J gene: TRBJ2-4
CDR3 length: 14
D gene: NA
CDR3 DNA: TGTGCCAGCAGCTCCACGACAGGAATAAACATTCAGTACTTC
CDR3 protein: CASSSTTGINIQYF

V gene: TRBV2
clone size: few
J gene: TRBJ2-7
CDR3 length: 12
D gene: NA
CDR3 DNA: TGTGCCAGCAGTGACCAGGGGTCCGAGCAGTACTTC
CDR3 protein: CASSDQGSEQYF

V gene: TRBV29-1
clone size: NA
J gene: TRBJ2-3
CDR3 length: 14
D gene: NA
CDR3 DNA: TGCAGCGTTCAGGGAGCGGAGGGTTTAGATACGCAGTATTTT
CDR3 protein: CSVQGAEGLDTQYF

V gene: TRBV4-1
clone size: NA
J gene: TRBJ2-7
CDR3 length: 17
D gene: NA
CDR3 DNA: TGCGCCAGCAGCCAAGACCGTTCTAGCAGAGCCTCCTACGAGCAGTACTTC
CDR3 protein: CASSQDRSSRASYEQYF

V gene: TRBV6-1
clone size: NA
J gene: TRBJ2-7
CDR3 length: 15
D gene: TRBD1
CDR3 DNA: TGTGCCAGCAGACCCGCCCAGGACAGGTCCTACGAGCAGTACTTC
CDR3 protein: CASRPAQDRSYEQYF

V gene: TRBV9
clone size: NA
J gene: TRBJ2-3
CDR3 length: 16
D gene: NA
CDR3 DNA: TGTGCCAGCAGCGTAGATGCAGGGGCCGTAGCAGATACGCAGTATTTT
CDR3 protein: CASSVDAGAVADTQYF

V gene: TRBV7-3
clone size: NA
J gene: TRBJ2-1
CDR3 length: 15
D gene: TRBD2
CDR3 DNA: TGTGCCAGCAGCTTAGGGGGACTAGTGAAGAATGAGCAGTTCTTC
CDR3 protein: CASSLGGLVKNEQFF

V gene: TRBV29-1
clone size: NA
J gene: TRBJ2-1
CDR3 length: 14
D gene: TRBD2
CDR3 DNA: TGCAGCGCACTGGGACTAGCGAGAGACAATGAGCAGTTCTTC
CDR3 protein: CSALGLARDNEQFF

V gene: TRBV10-1
clone size: NA
J gene: TRBJ2-1
CDR3 length: 13
D gene: NA
CDR3 DNA: TGCGCCAGCAGTCCACGGGGATCTGGTGAGCAGTTCTTC
CDR3 protein: CASSPRGSGEQFF

V gene: TRBV7-2
clone size: NA
J gene: TRBJ2-2
CDR3 length: 13
D gene: TRBD2
CDR3 DNA: TGTGCCAGCGCTAGGCGGGGGACCGGGGAGCTGTTTTTT
CDR3 protein: CASARRGTGELFF

V gene: TRBV29-1
clone size: NA
J gene: TRBJ2-5
CDR3 length: 14
D gene: NA
CDR3 DNA: TGCAGCGTTGAAGACAGCGTGGGGGCGCTGACCCAGTACTTC
CDR3 protein: CSVEDSVGALTQYF

V gene: TRBV5-1
clone size: once
J gene: TRBJ2-7
CDR3 length: 17
D gene: NA
CDR3 DNA: TGCGCCAGCAGCTTGGAAGCAGGAAGACCATTATCCTACGAGCAGTACTTC
CDR3 protein: CASSLEAGRPLSYEQYF

V gene: TRBV6-5
clone size: NA
J gene: TRBJ1-2
CDR3 length: 14
D gene: TRBD1
CDR3 DNA: TGTGCCAGCAGTCCCGGGACAGGGGATTATGGCTACACCTTC
CDR3 protein: CASSPGTGDYGYTF

V gene: TRBV7-2
clone size: NA
J gene: TRBJ2-4
CDR3 length: 17
D gene: TRBD2
CDR3 DNA: TGTGCCAGCAGCTTAGAACTAAAGCGGGGCGCCAAAAACATTCAGTACTTC
CDR3 protein: CASSLELKRGAKNIQYF

V gene: TRBV29-1
clone size: NA
J gene: TRBJ2-7
CDR3 length: 13
D gene: TRBD2
CDR3 DNA: TGCAGCGCCAGAACTAGCGGCTCCTACGAGCAGTACTTC
CDR3 protein: CSARTSGSYEQYF

V gene: TRBV6-5
clone size: NA
J gene: TRBJ2-7
CDR3 length: 15
D gene: TRBD1
CDR3 DNA: TGTGCCAGCATGCGCCCCGGGACAGGGGAGTACGAGCAGTACTTC
CDR3 protein: CASMRPGTGEYEQYF